This paragraph covers one T cell receptor beta chain sequence. The V end lost 9 bases, the J end lost 5 bases, and 13 bases lay between the germline ends. The germline V gene encodes CDR1 LGHNT and CDR2 FRNRAP. The CDR3 length is 12 residues. In the authors' workflow: Amplification from reference gene primers served as the basis for estimated nucleated cell counts. Data came from immunoSEQ multiplex PCR; TCRdb stores just in-frame clones and leaves some out. V and J calls and clone size follow that table, whereas D and trimming were derived from the DNA. The sample has approximately 200,000 clones; about 85% are singletons. Categorization into cohorts depended on clinical history that participants reported. Each recovered donor of Cohort 3 presented with two negative PCRs, clearance, or symptom resolution. The source of the sample is a study of blood T cell repertoires in COVID-19. Study details: Sample material is recorded as cDNA or gDNA derived from T cells, B-cell-depleted T cells, or PBMCs.

The TCR comes from a woman in her twenties or thirties who had recovered from COVID-19. Sequenced sample: PBMCs or T cells enriched from blood (not recorded which). The chain joins TRBV12-5 to TRBJ1-1, with D perhaps TRBD1 (6 bases). The CDR3: CASQRGGTEAFF. The CDR3 nucleotides read TGTGCTAGCCAAAGGGGGGGGACTGAAGCTTTCTTT.